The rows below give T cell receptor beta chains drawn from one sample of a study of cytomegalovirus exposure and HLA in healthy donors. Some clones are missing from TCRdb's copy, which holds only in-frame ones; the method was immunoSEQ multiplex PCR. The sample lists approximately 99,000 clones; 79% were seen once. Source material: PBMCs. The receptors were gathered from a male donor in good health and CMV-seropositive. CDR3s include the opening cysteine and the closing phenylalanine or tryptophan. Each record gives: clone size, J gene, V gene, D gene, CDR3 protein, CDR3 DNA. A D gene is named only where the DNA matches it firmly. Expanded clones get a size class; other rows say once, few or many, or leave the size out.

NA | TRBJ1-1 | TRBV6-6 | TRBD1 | CASSYPGQGSTEAFF | TGTGCCAGCAGTTACCCGGGACAGGGGAGCACTGAAGCTTTCTTT
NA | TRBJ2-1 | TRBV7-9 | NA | CASSSTENYNEQFF | TGTGCCAGCAGCTCGACAGAGAACTACAATGAGCAGTTCTTC
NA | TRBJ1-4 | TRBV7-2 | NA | CASSLVRGAGNEKLFF | TGTGCCAGCAGCTTAGTACGGGGGGCCGGTAATGAAAAACTGTTTTTT
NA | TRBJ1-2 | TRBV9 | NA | CASSSDRFYGYTF | TGTGCCAGCAGCTCGGACAGATTCTATGGCTACACCTTC
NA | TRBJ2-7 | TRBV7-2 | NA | CASSLVRRGLYEQYF | TGTGCCAGCAGCTTAGTTCGGAGGGGGCTCTACGAGCAGTACTTC
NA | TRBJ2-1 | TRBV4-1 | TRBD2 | CASSQAERGLTSEQFF | TGCGCCAGCAGCCAAGCCGAGCGGGGGCTGACGAGTGAGCAGTTCTTC
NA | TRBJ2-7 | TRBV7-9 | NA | CASSPTGSPQYF | TGTGCCAGCAGTCCTACAGGGTCGCCGCAGTACTTC
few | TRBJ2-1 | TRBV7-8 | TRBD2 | CASSPRAGYDEQFF | TGTGCCAGCAGCCCGAGAGCGGGGTACGATGAGCAGTTCTTC
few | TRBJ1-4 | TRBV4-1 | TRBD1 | CASRSPAGGPNEKLFF | TGCGCCAGCAGATCTCCTGCAGGGGGCCCTAATGAAAAACTGTTTTTT
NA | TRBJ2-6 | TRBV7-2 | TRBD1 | CASRQDRAGANVLTF | TGTGCCAGCAGACAAGACAGGGCTGGGGCCAACGTCCTGACTTTC
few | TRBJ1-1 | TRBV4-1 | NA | CASSQVVNSGGAFF | TGCGCCAGCAGCCAAGTTGTCAATTCTGGAGGAGCTTTCTTT
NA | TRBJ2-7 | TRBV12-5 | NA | CASGLKVQGRYEQYF | TGTGCTAGTGGTCTTAAGGTCCAGGGCAGATACGAGCAGTACTTC
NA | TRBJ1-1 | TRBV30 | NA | CAWSRNLNTEAFF | TGTGCCTGGAGCCGAAACTTGAACACTGAAGCTTTCTTT
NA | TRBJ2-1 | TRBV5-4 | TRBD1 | CASSPGTGGYNEQFF | TGTGCCAGCAGCCCCGGGACAGGGGGATACAATGAGCAGTTCTTC
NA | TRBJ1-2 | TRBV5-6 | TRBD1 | CASSLAQGGYGYTF | TGTGCCAGCAGCTTGGCGCAGGGGGGCTATGGCTACACCTTC
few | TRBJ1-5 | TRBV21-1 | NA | CATYHRERQKPQHF | TGTGCCACCTACCACAGGGAGAGACAGAAGCCCCAGCATTTT
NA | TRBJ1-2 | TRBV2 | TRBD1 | CASSDGTGYGYTF | TGTGCCAGCTCCGATGGGACAGGCTATGGCTACACCTTC
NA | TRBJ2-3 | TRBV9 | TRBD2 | CASSVGASGGTDTQYF | TGTGCCAGCAGCGTAGGTGCTAGCGGGGGTACAGATACGCAGTATTTT
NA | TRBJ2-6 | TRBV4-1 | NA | CASSPIDMVGLSGANVLTF | TGCGCCAGCAGCCCGATCGACATGGTCGGACTCTCTGGGGCCAACGTCCTGACTTTC
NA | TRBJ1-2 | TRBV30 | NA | CAWKPGISNYGYTF | TGTGCCTGGAAACCAGGGATATCAAACTATGGCTACACCTTC
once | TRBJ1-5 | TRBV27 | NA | CASSLERPGANQPQHF | TGTGCCAGCAGTTTAGAACGGCCAGGGGCGAATCAGCCCCAGCATTTT
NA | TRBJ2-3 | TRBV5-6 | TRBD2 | CASSWAPPSKRGFTDTQYF | TGTGCCAGCAGCTGGGCCCCACCTTCTAAGCGGGGATTCACAGATACGCAGTATTTT
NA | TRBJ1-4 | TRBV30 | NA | CAWEHGGKLFF | TGTGCCTGGGAGCACGGCGGGAAACTGTTTTTT
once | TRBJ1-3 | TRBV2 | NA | CASSASPGNTIYF | TGTGCCAGCAGTGCGAGTCCAGGAAACACCATATATTTT
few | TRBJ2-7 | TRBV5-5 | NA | CASSLARQGIAGEQYF | TGTGCCAGCAGCTTGGCCCGGCAGGGGATAGCGGGCGAGCAGTACTTC
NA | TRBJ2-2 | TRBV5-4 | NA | CASSLPKAGRDTGELFF | TGTGCCAGCAGCTTGCCTAAGGCGGGACGTGACACCGGGGAGCTGTTTTTT